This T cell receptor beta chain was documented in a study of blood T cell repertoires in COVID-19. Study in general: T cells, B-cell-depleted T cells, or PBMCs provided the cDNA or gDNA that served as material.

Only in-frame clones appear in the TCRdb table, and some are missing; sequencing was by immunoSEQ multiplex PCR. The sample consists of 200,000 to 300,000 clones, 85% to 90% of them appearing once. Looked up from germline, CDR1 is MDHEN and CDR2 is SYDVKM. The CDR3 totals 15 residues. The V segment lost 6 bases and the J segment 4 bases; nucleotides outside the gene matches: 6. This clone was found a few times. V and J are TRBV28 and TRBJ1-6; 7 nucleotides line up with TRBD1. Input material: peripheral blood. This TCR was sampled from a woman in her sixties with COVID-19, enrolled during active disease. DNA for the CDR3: TGTGCCAGCAGCCGGAGGGGACAGTATAATTCACCCCTCCACTTT. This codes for CASSRRGQYNSPLHF.